This T cell receptor (beta chain) was sequenced in a study of blood T cells in healthy people across ages. The CDR3 is 17 residues long. Germline V gene lookup returns CDR1 KGHDR and CDR2 SFDVKD. V was pared by 3 bases and J by 2 bases, with 17 bases between. For the second PCR, which ran for about 6 to 11 cycles, a sample-barcoded 5' primer and a J-beta primer mix were used. MiXCR was run by TCRdb on the 5' RACE reads, yielding one entry per CDR3 protein. The data show about 1 million distinct CDR3 sequences, with around 45% seen just once and under 20% held by the top ten. The chain couples TRBV24-1 to TRBJ2-3; no clear D gene. The source material was blood. The source of this sequence is a woman in her sixties or seventies in good health. The CDR3 sequence is CATSDTPTVQDTDTQYF. CDR3 in DNA: TGTGCCACCAGTGATACCCCCACTGTTCAGGACACAGATACGCAGTATTTT.